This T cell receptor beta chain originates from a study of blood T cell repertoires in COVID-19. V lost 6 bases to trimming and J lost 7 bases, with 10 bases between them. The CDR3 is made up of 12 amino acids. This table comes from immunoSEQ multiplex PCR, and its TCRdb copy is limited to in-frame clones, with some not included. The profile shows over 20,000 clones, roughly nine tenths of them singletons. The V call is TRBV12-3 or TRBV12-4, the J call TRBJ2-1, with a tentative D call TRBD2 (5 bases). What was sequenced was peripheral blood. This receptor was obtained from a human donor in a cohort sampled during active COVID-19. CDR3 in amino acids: CASRRRGNEQFF. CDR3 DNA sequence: TGTGCCAGCAGACGACGGGGAAATGAGCAGTTCTTC.